This is a list of T cell receptor beta chains from one sample in a study of MAIT cells during Salmonella Paratyphi A infection. In TCRdb, the 5' RACE reads were re-called with MiXCR into one record per CDR3 protein. The sample holds about 770 distinct CDR3 sequences, roughly 31% seen once. The specimen comprised MAIT cells from blood, sampled at the first sampling point of the challenge study. These receptors were obtained from a person between 18 and 70 years old who was deliberately infected with Salmonella Paratyphi A in a paratyphoid fever challenge study. Each CDR3 is given with its conserved first and last residue. A D gene is named only where the DNA matches it firmly. Rows may omit the clone size; those that give it use once, few, many or a size class.

abundance	v_gene	j_gene	d_gene	CDR3aa	CDR3nt
-	TRBV18	TRBJ1-1	-	CASSPPASRMTEAFF	TGTGCCAGCTCACCACCGGCCTCGCGGATGACTGAAGCTTTCTTT
-	TRBV19	TRBJ1-5	TRBD1	CASTPGTGGFDQPQHF	TGTGCCAGTACCCCGGGGACAGGGGGCTTTGATCAGCCCCAGCATTTT
-	TRBV15	TRBJ2-1	TRBD1	CATSRDQGDRGNEQFF	TGTGCCACCAGCAGAGATCAGGGAGACAGGGGCAATGAGCAGTTCTTC
-	TRBV6-4	TRBJ2-2	-	CASSPNGDDTGELFF	TGTGCCAGCAGCCCGAACGGAGATGACACCGGGGAGCTGTTTTTT
many	TRBV20-1	TRBJ2-1	TRBD2	CSVTRGSGSESYNEQFF	TGCAGTGTTACAAGGGGTAGCGGGAGTGAAAGCTACAATGAGCAGTTCTTC
-	TRBV6-6	TRBJ2-5	-	CASSNQEQETQYF	TGTGCCAGCAGTAATCAGGAGCAAGAGACCCAGTACTTC
large	TRBV6-1	TRBJ2-3	TRBD2	CASSELSGGADTQYF	TGTGCCAGCAGTGAATTATCGGGAGGGGCAGATACGCAGTATTTT
many	TRBV20-1	TRBJ2-1	TRBD2	CSARDIQREANEQFF	TGCAGTGCTAGAGATATCCAGCGGGAGGCCAATGAGCAGTTCTTC
-	TRBV5-1	TRBJ2-5	-	CASSLGMIAEETQYF	TGCGCCAGCAGCTTGGGGATGATTGCGGAGGAGACCCAGTACTTC
large	TRBV6-4	TRBJ2-6	-	CASSDVRAGANVLTF	TGTGCCAGCAGTGACGTTAGGGCCGGGGCCAACGTCCTGACTTTC
-	TRBV5-1	TRBJ2-1	-	CASSFGGGNEQFF	TGCGCCAGCAGCTTTGGGGGTGGAAATGAGCAGTTCTTC
-	TRBV20-1	TRBJ2-7	-	CSARVLTEGLFSYEQYF	TGCAGTGCTAGAGTGCTGACGGAGGGACTCTTCTCCTACGAGCAGTACTTC
-	TRBV6-4	TRBJ1-6	-	CASSDGGDGDSPLHF	TGTGCCAGCAGTGACGGAGGGGATGGGGATTCACCCCTCCACTTT
few	TRBV4-2	TRBJ1-6	TRBD1	CASSQDSGQVISSYNSPLHF	TGTGCCAGCAGCCAAGATTCCGGACAGGTTATCAGCTCCTATAATTCACCCCTCCACTTT
-	TRBV27	TRBJ1-5	-	CASRDLGMNQPQHF	TGTGCCAGCAGGGACCTTGGGATGAATCAGCCCCAGCATTTT
-	TRBV18	TRBJ2-7	-	CASSPDPYEQYF	TGTGCCAGCTCCCCTGACCCATACGAGCAGTACTTC
few	TRBV7-2	TRBJ2-7	-	CASSFRDFYEQYF	TGTGCCAGCAGCTTCCGGGACTTCTACGAGCAGTACTTC
few	TRBV3-1	TRBJ1-1	TRBD1	CASSRAGQGMNTEAFF	TGTGCCAGCAGCCGAGCCGGACAGGGAATGAACACTGAAGCTTTCTTT
few	TRBV10-3	TRBJ2-5	TRBD1	CAISQGAQETQYF	TGTGCCATCAGCCAGGGGGCCCAAGAGACCCAGTACTTC
many	TRBV6-2/TRBV6-3	TRBJ2-7	-	CASSERVASYEQYF	TGTGCCAGCAGTGAGCGGGTAGCGTCCTACGAGCAGTACTTC
medium-sized	TRBV10-2	TRBJ1-6	-	CASTRTENSPLHF	TGCGCCAGCACTAGGACAGAGAATTCACCCCTCCACTTT
many	TRBV6-4	TRBJ2-1	TRBD1	CASSDSLDGTGVPNEQFF	TGTGCCAGCAGTGACTCTCTTGATGGGACAGGGGTCCCCAATGAGCAGTTCTTC
few	TRBV20-1	TRBJ1-2	-	CSASDSNYGYTF	TGCAGTGCTAGCGACAGTAACTATGGCTACACCTTC
-	TRBV4-2	TRBJ2-7	TRBD2	CVSSQDPSGSNEQYF	TGTGTCAGCAGCCAAGATCCTAGCGGGAGCAACGAGCAGTACTTC
hyperexpanded	TRBV20-1	TRBJ2-2	TRBD1	CSARGTGKETGELFF	TGCAGTGCTCGCGGGACAGGGAAGGAGACCGGGGAGCTGTTTTTT
few	TRBV30	TRBJ1-1	TRBD1	CAWGTVDGEAFF	TGTGCCTGGGGGACAGTCGATGGTGAAGCTTTCTTT
large	TRBV6-2/TRBV6-3	TRBJ2-2	TRBD2	CASSASEREVTGELFF	TGTGCCAGCAGTGCCTCTGAGCGGGAGGTCACCGGGGAGCTGTTTTTT
-	TRBV20-1	TRBJ1-1	-	CSAREGSKGTEAFF	TGCAGTGCTAGAGAGGGGAGTAAGGGGACTGAAGCTTTCTTT
few	TRBV7-2	TRBJ1-2	TRBD1	CASSLEATGAYGYTF	TGTGCCAGCAGCTTAGAGGCGACAGGGGCCTATGGCTACACCTTC
-	TRBV20-1	TRBJ2-1	TRBD2	CSARDQLAGEINEQFF	TGCAGTGCTAGAGATCAACTAGCGGGAGAGATAAATGAGCAGTTCTTC
many	TRBV6-4	TRBJ2-1	-	CASSDSGGGRNEQFF	TGTGCCAGCAGTGACTCCGGGGGTGGGAGGAATGAGCAGTTCTTC
few	TRBV28	TRBJ2-7	-	CASSLGEALLNEQYF	TGTGCCAGCAGTTTAGGAGAAGCGCTCCTAAACGAGCAGTACTTC
-	TRBV6-4	TRBJ2-1	TRBD2	CASSASGSNEQFF	TGTGCCAGCAGTGCTAGCGGGAGCAATGAGCAGTTCTTC
-	TRBV5-1	TRBJ2-3	TRBD2	CASSYLGTSGSTDTQYF	TGCGCCAGCAGCTACCTCGGGACTAGCGGAAGCACAGATACGCAGTATTTT
-	TRBV6-1	TRBJ2-2	TRBD2	CASSAGGDTGELFF	TGTGCCAGCAGTGCGGGAGGGGACACCGGGGAGCTGTTTTTT
-	TRBV20-1	TRBJ1-5	TRBD1	CSARDGQGAHQPQHF	TGCAGTGCTAGAGATGGACAGGGGGCCCATCAGCCCCAGCATTTT
-	TRBV20-1	TRBJ2-3	TRBD2	CSARDIAGFQDTQYF	TGCAGTGCTAGAGATATAGCGGGTTTCCAAGATACGCAGTATTTT
hyperexpanded	TRBV20-1	TRBJ2-5	TRBD2	CSARLAGGSETQYF	TGCAGTGCTAGATTAGCGGGAGGCTCAGAGACCCAGTACTTC
large	TRBV6-1	TRBJ1-1	-	CASSPSTENTEAFF	TGTGCCAGCAGTCCCTCGACCGAAAACACTGAAGCTTTCTTT
large	TRBV20-1	TRBJ2-1	TRBD2	CSASPGTSGYNEQFF	TGCAGTGCTAGTCCCGGGACTAGCGGATACAATGAGCAGTTCTTC